These 24 T cell receptor beta chains originate from one sample sequenced in a study of blood T cell repertoires in COVID-19. The repertoire was sequenced with immunoSEQ multiplex PCR; TCRdb's copy has only in-frame clones and lacks some. Here the sample spans hundreds of thousands of clones, 88% being singletons. Specimen: peripheral blood. The receptors shown here come from a woman in her 70s with COVID-19, enrolled during active disease.

V is TRBV10-3 and J is TRBJ2-7; 10 bases fit TRBD2. Germline CDR1 reads ENHRY; CDR2 reads SYGVKD. The CDR3 has 15 amino acids. V lost 6 bases to trimming and J lost 7 bases; unmatched junction nucleotides: 12. CDR3 in amino acids: CAIRGELAGAREQYF. CDR3 sequence (DNA): TGTGCCATCAGAGGGGAGCTAGCGGGAGCTCGAGAGCAGTACTTC.

The genes are TRBV9 and TRBJ1-3, with D perhaps TRBD1 (6 bases). The CDR3 has 16 residues. Germline V lookup: CDR1 SGDLS, CDR2 YYNGEE. The V gene lost 6 bases and the J gene lost 0 bases, with 16 bases spanning the gap. CDR3 loop: CASTEGQQSSGNTIYF. The CDR3 DNA reads TGTGCCAGCACCGAGGGACAACAGAGCTCTGGAAACACCATATATTTT. Drawing the rest from reference TRBV9 and TRBJ1-3, the complete variable domain is DSGVTQTPKHLITATGQRVTLRCSPRSGDLSVYWYQQSLDQGLQFLIQYYNGEERAKGNILERFSAQQFPDLHSELNLSSLELGDSALYFCASTEGQQSSGNTIYFGEGSWLTVV.

The chain joins TRBV6-5 to TRBJ2-7; 8 positions agree with TRBD2. Germline CDR1 MNHEY, CDR2 SVGAGI. The CDR3 has 16 residues. J gave up 3 bases and V 0 bases, and 7 bases lay outside the gene matches. In DNA, the CDR3 is TGTGCCAGCAGTTACTCTTCGGGGGGGCCCGGCTACGAGCAGTACTTC. It encodes CASSYSSGGPGYEQYF.

The chain joins TRBV19 to TRBJ2-5; 8 nucleotides match TRBD1. The CDR3 has 14 amino acids. Germline V gene lookup returns CDR1 LNHDA and CDR2 SQIVND (reference sequence). V lost 5 bases and J lost 5; bases outside the gene matches: 7. The CDR3 nucleotides are TGTGCCAGTAGTGGTGGACAGGGTTGGGAGACCCAGTACTTC. Its translation is CASSGGQGWETQYF.

This chain joins TRBV4-3 and TRBJ2-1, with TRBD2 identical over 10 bases. The V gene's germline CDR1 is LGHNA and CDR2 YSLEER. The V segment lost 0 bases and the J segment 3 bases; nucleotides outside the gene matches: 17. This CDR3 spans 21 amino acids. CDR3 sequence (DNA): TGCGCCAGCAGCCAAGATGCAGTAGGCAGGGGGCTAGCGGGGGTCTACAATGAGCAGTTCTTC. Translated, it gives CASSQDAVGRGLAGVYNEQFF.

The chain links TRBV7-6 to TRBJ2-1; 7 positions match TRBD2. V dropped 2 bases and J dropped 8; count of bases not matched to a gene: 9. There are 15 residues in the CDR3. Germline-derived CDR1 and CDR2 are SGHVS and FNYEAQ. The CDR3 sequence is CASSLSGGAGYEQFF. In DNA form, the CDR3 reads TGTGCCAGCAGCTTATCGGGGGGAGCAGGCTATGAGCAGTTCTTC.

The gene calls are TRBV28 and TRBJ2-3; D is undetermined. CDR3 length: 13 amino acids. V was cut by 3 bases and J by 6 bases, with 10 bases left in between. Per the germline V gene, CDR1 is MDHEN and CDR2 is SYDVKM. DNA for the CDR3: TGTGCCAGCAGTTTCCTGGCAGGTGATACGCAGTATTTT. Its translation is CASSFLAGDTQYF.

V usage is TRBV5-1 and J usage is TRBJ2-7; TRBD2 matches 14 bases. CDR1 is SGHRS and CDR2 is YFSETQ in the germline V gene. CDR3 size: 14 residues. Trimming cost V 5 bases and J 6 bases; bases outside gene matches: 4. CDR3 protein: CASSPGLAGVEQYF. Here the CDR3 DNA reads TGCGCCAGCAGTCCGGGACTAGCGGGAGTCGAGCAGTACTTC.

The chain couples TRBV15 to TRBJ1-2; TRBD1 might be the D (5 bases). CDR1 is LNHNV and CDR2 is YYDKDF in the germline V gene (reference sequence). This CDR3 spans 14 amino acids. Trimming removed 0 bases at V and 4 bases at J, with 9 bases between. The CDR3 coding sequence is TGTGCCACCAGCAGAGACAGGGCGAGCTATGGCTACACCTTC. It encodes CATSRDRASYGYTF. The full variable domain, completed using reference TRBV15 and TRBJ1-2, is DAMVIQNPRYQVTQFGKPVTLSCSQTLNHNVMYWYQQKSSQAPKLLFHYYDKDFNNEADTPDNFQSRRPNTSFCFLDIRSPGLGDTAMYLCATSRDRASYGYTFGSGTRLTVV.

The rearrangement joins TRBV7-2 to TRBJ2-7; 9 positions agree with TRBD2. V lost 1 base and J lost 4; bases outside the gene matches: 14. CDR3 length: 18 residues. Germline CDR1 SGHTA, CDR2 FQGNSA. CDR3 in amino acids: CASSLGLSSGMVWYEQYF. The DNA of the CDR3 is TGTGCCAGCAGCTTAGGCCTGTCTAGCGGGATGGTTTGGTACGAGCAGTACTTC.

This clone showed up just a few times. The chain joins TRBV5-1 to TRBJ1-4, with a tentative D call TRBD1 (6 bases). The CDR3 is 14 amino acids. Germline CDR1 is SGHRS and CDR2 is YFSETQ. Trimming removed 8 bases at V and 6 bases at J, with 17 bases between. The DNA for the CDR3 is TGCGCCAGTACCCCCGACAGGAGTTATGAAAAACTGTTTTTT. Amino acid sequence: CASTPDRSYEKLFF.

The chain employs TRBV5-6 and TRBJ2-7; TRBD1 is a possible D gene (5 bases). This CDR3 has 16 amino acids. V was clipped by 2 bases and J by 4 bases, with 19 bases between them. Germline V lookup: CDR1 SGHDT, CDR2 YYEEEE. The CDR3 spells CASSFPPGSVRYEQYF. The CDR3 DNA is TGTGCCAGCAGCTTCCCCCCAGGGTCAGTGAGGTACGAGCAGTACTTC.

This clone has just one count. This chain uses TRBV25-1 with TRBJ2-5, with D perhaps TRBD1 (5 bases). The germline V and J ends were trimmed by 4 bases and 1 base, with 16 bases remaining between them. The CDR3 runs to 16 residues. Looked up from germline, CDR1 is MGHDK and CDR2 is SYGVNS. Here the CDR3 reads CASSARFQGFQETQYF. The CDR3 coding sequence is TGTGCCAGCAGTGCCCGATTCCAGGGATTCCAAGAGACCCAGTACTTC.

The chain joins TRBV6-2 or TRBV6-3 to TRBJ1-2, with D perhaps matching TRBD1 (5 bases). CDR1 is MNHEY and CDR2 is SVGEGT in the germline V gene. Trimming cost V 5 bases and J 9 bases, with 13 bases left between them. The CDR3 runs to 12 residues. The CDR3 coding sequence is TGTGCCAGCAGTAAGAGGGACTGGAGCTACACCTTC. Translation gives CASSKRDWSYTF.

The chain uses TRBV7-2 and TRBJ2-5; 11 bases map to TRBD2. Unmatched junction bases numbered 14, after V lost 6 bases and J lost 5 bases. The CDR3 has 17 residues. Germline CDR1 and CDR2: SGHTA and FQGNSA. CDR3 residues: CASSPGTSGSGGETQYF. CDR3 bases: TGTGCCAGCAGTCCAGGGACTAGCGGAAGTGGGGGGGAGACCCAGTACTTC.

The V and J genes are TRBV5-5 and TRBJ2-3, with 9 bases matching TRBD2. V lost 8 bases to trimming and J lost 2 bases; unmatched junction nucleotides: 3. The CDR3 extends over 13 amino acids. Germline V lookup: CDR1 SGHKS, CDR2 YYEKEE (reference sequence). The CDR3 DNA sequence: TGTGCCAGTGCTAGCGGGACCACAGATACGCAGTATTTT. It yields the protein CASASGTTDTQYF.

This rearrangement joins TRBV19 to TRBJ2-1, with D maybe TRBD2 (6 bases). Trimming removed 7 bases from V and 3 bases from J, with 13 bases in between. The CDR3 sequence is 14 residues long. Germline V gives CDR1 LNHDA, CDR2 SQIVND (reference sequence). CDR3 DNA: TGTGCCAGTACGGGAGTTGGGTACTACAATGAGCAGTTCTTC. It translates to CASTGVGYYNEQFF.

The chain couples TRBV30 to TRBJ1-2, with 8 bases fitting TRBD1. The CDR3 runs to 13 residues. Per the germline V gene, CDR1 is GTSNPN and CDR2 is SVGIG (reference sequence). V dropped 2 bases and J dropped 4; count of bases not matched to a gene: 3. The CDR3 is CAWSTGGGYGYTF. In DNA, the CDR3 is TGTGCCTGGAGTACAGGGGGTGGCTATGGCTACACCTTC.

This chain connects TRBV4-1 to TRBJ2-1; D possibly corresponds to TRBD2 (5 bases). Germline V lookup: CDR1 MGHRA, CDR2 YSYEKL. This CDR3 spans 15 amino acids. The V end lost 0 bases, the J end lost 7 bases, and 13 bases lay between the germline ends. The CDR3 sequence: CASSQDNRRGNEQFF. The DNA for the CDR3 is TGCGCCAGCAGCCAAGATAATAGGAGAGGGAATGAGCAGTTCTTC.

This chain connects TRBV24-1 to TRBJ2-2; tentative D call: TRBD1 (6 bases). Germline assignment: CDR1 KGHDR and CDR2 SFDVKD. Deletions cut 4 bases from V and 1 base from J, with 9 bases between. This CDR3 spans 15 amino acids. This CDR3 is CATSEPTGNTGELFF. For the CDR3, the DNA is TGTGCCACCAGTGAACCGACAGGGAACACCGGGGAGCTGTTTTTT.

DNA of the CDR3: TGCGCCAGCAGCCTCCAGTTACGGGGGGTAGCCTACGAGCAGTACTTC. Translating gives CASSLQLRGVAYEQYF. J is TRBJ2-7 and V is TRBV5-1; TRBD2 matches 7 bases. Per germline, CDR1 SGHRS and CDR2 YFSETQ. Trimming cost V 4 bases and J 2 bases; bases outside gene matches: 12. The CDR3 totals 16 residues.

The gene calls are TRBV10-3 and TRBJ1-1; perhaps TRBD1 as D (5 bases). Deletions cut 4 bases from V and 1 base from J, with 10 bases between. The germline gives CDR1 ENHRY, CDR2 SYGVKD. The CDR3 spans 14 residues. Written as DNA, the CDR3 is TGTGCCATCAGTGTCGGGACTCCGAACACTGAAGCTTTCTTT. Protein sequence: CAISVGTPNTEAFF.

The CDR3 reads CASSQGASTDTQYF. In DNA, the CDR3 is TGCGCCAGCAGTCAGGGGGCGAGCACAGATACGCAGTATTTT. The chain joins TRBV10-2 to TRBJ2-3, with TRBD1 matching 8 bases. Germline-derived CDR1 and CDR2 are WSHSY and SAAADI. V lost 5 bases, J lost 0 bases, and 1 base stayed unmatched. This CDR3 is built from 14 residues.

This sequence joins TRBV11-3 and TRBJ2-2; weak D call: TRBD2 (6 bases). Germline V gene data show CDR1 as SGHNT and CDR2 as YENEEA. V shed 6 bases and J shed 0 bases, with 8 bases lying between them. This CDR3 is built from 14 residues. This chain's CDR3 is CASRRDPNTGELFF. For the CDR3, the DNA is TGTGCCAGCAGGCGGGATCCGAACACCGGGGAGCTGTTTTTT.